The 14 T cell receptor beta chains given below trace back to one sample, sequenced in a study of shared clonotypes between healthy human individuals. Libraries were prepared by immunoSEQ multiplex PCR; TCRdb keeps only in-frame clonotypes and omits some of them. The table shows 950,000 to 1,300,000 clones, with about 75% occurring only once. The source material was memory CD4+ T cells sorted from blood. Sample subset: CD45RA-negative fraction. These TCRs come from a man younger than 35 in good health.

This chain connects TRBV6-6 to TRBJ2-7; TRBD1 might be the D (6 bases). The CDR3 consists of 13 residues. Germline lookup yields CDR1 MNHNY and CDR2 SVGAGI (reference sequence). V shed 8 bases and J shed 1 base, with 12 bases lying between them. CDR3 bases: TGTGCCAGCCAAAACAGGGTTTCCTACGAGCAGTACTTC. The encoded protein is CASQNRVSYEQYF.

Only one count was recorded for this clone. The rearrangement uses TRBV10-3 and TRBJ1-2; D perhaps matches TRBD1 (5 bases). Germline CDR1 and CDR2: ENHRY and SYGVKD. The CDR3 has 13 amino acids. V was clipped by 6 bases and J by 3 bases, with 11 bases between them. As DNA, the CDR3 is TGTGCCATCAGCGCGGAGGGGTACTATGGCTACACCTTC. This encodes CAISAEGYYGYTF.

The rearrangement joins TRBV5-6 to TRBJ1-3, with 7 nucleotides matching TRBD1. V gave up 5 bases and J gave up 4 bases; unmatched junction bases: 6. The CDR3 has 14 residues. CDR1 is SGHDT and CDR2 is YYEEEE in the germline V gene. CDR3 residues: CASRARGDGNTIYF. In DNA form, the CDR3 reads TGTGCCAGCAGGGCCAGGGGGGACGGAAACACCATATATTTT. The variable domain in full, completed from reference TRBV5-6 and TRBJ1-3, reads DAGVTQSPTHLIKTRGQQVTLRCSPKSGHDTVSWYQQALGQGPQFIFQYYEEEERQRGNFPDRFSGHQFPNYSSELNVNALLLGDSALYLCASRARGDGNTIYFGEGSWLTVV.

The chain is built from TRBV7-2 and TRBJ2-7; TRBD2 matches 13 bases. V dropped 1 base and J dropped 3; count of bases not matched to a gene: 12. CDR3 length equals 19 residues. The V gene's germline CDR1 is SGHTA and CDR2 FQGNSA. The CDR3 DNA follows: TGTGCCAGCAGCTTAGATAGTGGGGCCCGGACTAGCGGGAGCTACGAGCAGTACTTC. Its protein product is CASSLDSGARTSGSYEQYF.

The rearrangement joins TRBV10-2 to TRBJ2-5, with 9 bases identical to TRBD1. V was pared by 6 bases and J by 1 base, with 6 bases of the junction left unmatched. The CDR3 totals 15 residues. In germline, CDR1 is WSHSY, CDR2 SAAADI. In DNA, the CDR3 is TGCGCCAGCAGCGAGGGACAGGGACCCCAAGAGACCCAGTACTTC. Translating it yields CASSEGQGPQETQYF.

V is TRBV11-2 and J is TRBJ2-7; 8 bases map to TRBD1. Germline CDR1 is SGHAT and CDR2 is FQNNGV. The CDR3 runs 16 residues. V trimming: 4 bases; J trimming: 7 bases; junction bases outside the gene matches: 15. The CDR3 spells CASSSSVGQGSREQYF. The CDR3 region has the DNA TGTGCCAGCAGCTCCTCCGTTGGACAGGGAAGTAGGGAGCAGTACTTC.

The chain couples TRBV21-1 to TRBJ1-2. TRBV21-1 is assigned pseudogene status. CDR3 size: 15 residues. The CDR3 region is CASIHLGTYVDGYTF. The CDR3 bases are TGTGCCAGCATCCACCTCGGGACTTACGTCGATGGCTACACCTTC.

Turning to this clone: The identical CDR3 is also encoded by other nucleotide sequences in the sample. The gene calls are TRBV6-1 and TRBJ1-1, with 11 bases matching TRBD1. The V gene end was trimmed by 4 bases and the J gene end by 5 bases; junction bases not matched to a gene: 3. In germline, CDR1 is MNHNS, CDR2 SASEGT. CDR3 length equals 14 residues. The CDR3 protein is CASSGGQGETEAFF. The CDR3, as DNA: TGTGCCAGCAGTGGGGGACAGGGGGAGACTGAAGCTTTCTTT.

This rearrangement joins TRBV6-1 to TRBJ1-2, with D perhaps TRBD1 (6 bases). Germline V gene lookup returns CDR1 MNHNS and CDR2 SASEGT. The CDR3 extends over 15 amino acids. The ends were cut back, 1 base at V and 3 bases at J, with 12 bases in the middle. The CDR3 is CASSEGWGLDYGYTF. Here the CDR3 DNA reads TGTGCCAGCAGTGAAGGGTGGGGGCTGGACTATGGCTACACCTTC.

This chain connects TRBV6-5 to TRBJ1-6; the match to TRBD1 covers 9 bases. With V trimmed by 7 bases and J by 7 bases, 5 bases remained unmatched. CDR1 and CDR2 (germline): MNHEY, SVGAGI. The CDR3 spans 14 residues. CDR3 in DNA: TGTGCCAGCAACCAAACAGGGGGCAATTCACCCCTCCACTTT. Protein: CASNQTGGNSPLHF.

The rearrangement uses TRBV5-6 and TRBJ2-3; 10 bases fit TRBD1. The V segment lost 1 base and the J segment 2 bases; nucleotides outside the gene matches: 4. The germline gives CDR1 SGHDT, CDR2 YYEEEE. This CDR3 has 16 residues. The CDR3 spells CASSLWDRGYTDTQYF. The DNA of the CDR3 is TGTGCCAGCAGCTTGTGGGACAGGGGTTACACAGATACGCAGTATTTT.

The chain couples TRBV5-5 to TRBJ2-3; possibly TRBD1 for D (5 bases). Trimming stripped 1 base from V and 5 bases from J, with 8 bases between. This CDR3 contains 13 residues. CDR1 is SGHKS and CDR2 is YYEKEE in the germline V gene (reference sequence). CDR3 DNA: TGTGCCAGCAGCTTGACAGGCGGAGATACGCAGTATTTT. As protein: CASSLTGGDTQYF.

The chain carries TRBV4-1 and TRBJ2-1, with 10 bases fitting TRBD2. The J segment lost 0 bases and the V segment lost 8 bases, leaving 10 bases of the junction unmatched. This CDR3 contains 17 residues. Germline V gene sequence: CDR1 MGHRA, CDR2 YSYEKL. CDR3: CASRWSGGAPSYNEQFF. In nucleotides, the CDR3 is TGCGCCAGCCGGTGGAGCGGGGGGGCCCCCTCCTACAATGAGCAGTTCTTC.

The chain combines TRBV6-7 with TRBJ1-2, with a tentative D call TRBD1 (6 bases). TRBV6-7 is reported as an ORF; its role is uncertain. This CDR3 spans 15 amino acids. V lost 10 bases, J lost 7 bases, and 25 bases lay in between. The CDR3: CANTTSRGPGGGYTF. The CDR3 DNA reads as TGTGCCAACACTACGTCCAGGGGCCCCGGAGGTGGCTACACCTTC.